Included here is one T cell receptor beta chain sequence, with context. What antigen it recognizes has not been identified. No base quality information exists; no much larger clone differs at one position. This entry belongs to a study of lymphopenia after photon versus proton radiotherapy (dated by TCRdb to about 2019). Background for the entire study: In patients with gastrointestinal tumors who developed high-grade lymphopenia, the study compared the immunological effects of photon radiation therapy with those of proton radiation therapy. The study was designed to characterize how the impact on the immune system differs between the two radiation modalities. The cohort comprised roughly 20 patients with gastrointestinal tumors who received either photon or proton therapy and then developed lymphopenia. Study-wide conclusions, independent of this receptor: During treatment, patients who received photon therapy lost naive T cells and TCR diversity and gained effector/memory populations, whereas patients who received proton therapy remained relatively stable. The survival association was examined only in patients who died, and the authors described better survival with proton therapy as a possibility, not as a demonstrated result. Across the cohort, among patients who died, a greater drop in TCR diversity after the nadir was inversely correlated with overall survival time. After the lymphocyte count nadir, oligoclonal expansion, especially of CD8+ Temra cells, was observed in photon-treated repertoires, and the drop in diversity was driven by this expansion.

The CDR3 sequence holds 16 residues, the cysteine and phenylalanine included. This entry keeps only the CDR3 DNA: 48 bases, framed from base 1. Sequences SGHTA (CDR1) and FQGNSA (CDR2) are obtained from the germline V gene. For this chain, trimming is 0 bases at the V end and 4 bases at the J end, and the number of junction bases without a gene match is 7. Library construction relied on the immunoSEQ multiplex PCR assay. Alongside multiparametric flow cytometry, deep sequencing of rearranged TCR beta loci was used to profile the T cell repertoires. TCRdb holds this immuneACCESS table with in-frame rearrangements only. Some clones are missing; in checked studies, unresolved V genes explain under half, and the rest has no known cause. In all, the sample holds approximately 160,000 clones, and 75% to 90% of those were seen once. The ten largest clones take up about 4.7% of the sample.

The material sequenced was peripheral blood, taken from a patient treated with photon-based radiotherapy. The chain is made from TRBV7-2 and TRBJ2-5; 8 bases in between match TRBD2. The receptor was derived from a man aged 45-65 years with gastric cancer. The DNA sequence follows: TGTGCCAGCAGCTTAGCGCGGAGTAGCGGGACAGAGACCCAGTACTTC. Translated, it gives CASSLARSSGTETQYF.